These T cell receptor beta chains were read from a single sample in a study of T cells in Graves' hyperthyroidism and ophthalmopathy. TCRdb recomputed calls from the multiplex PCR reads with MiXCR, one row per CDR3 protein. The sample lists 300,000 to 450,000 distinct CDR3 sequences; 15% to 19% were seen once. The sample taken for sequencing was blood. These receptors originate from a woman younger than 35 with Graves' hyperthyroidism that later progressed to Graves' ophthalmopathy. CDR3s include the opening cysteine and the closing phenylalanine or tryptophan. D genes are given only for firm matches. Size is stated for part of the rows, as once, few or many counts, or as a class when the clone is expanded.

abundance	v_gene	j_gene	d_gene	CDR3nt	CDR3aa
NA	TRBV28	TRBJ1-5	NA	TGTGCCAGCAGTTCGACAGGACGCGGGAATCAGCCCCAGCATTTT	CASSSTGRGNQPQHF
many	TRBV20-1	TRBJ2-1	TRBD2	TGCAGTGTAAAGGTAACTAGCGGGAGTAATGAGCAGTTCTTC	CSVKVTSGSNEQFF
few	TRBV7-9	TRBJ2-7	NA	TGTGCCAGCAGCTCCAGGGTTAGGGACGAGCAGTACTTC	CASSSRVRDEQYF
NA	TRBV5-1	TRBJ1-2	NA	TGCGCCAGCAGCTCAACACCCTTTGTAGGGGTCTCCTATGGCTACACCTTC	CASSSTPFVGVSYGYTF
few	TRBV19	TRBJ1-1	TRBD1	TGTGCCAGTACCCTCTCGGACAGGCTGAACACTGAAGCTTTCTTT	CASTLSDRLNTEAFF
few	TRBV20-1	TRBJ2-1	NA	TGCAGTGCTAGAGGGGTGGCTAGTGGCCCCTACAATGAGCAGTTCTTC	CSARGVASGPYNEQFF
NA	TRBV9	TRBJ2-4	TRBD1	TGTGCCAGCAGCGTAGAAGGGACAGGGGAAAACATTCAGTACTTC	CASSVEGTGENIQYF
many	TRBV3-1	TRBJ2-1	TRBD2	TGTGCAACATCCCTAGCGGCATACAATGAGCAGTTCTTC	CATSLAAYNEQFF
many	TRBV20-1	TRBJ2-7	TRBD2	TGCAGTGCTAGAGGGCTAGCGGGAGTAAGCTACGAGCAGTACTTC	CSARGLAGVSYEQYF
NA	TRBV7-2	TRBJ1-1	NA	TGTGCCAGCAGCTTAGCCGGTACCGACATGAACACTGAAGCTTTCTTT	CASSLAGTDMNTEAFF
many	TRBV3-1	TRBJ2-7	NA	TGTGCCAGCAGCAGGACAGACGAGCAGTACTTC	CASSRTDEQYF
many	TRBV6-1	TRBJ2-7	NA	TGTGCCAGCAGTCCCGGGGGAGGGGGCAACGAGCAGTACTTC	CASSPGGGGNEQYF
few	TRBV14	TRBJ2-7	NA	TGTGCCAGCAGCCAAGTACAGGGCAGGTCCTACGAGCAGTACTTC	CASSQVQGRSYEQYF
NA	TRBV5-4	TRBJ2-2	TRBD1	TGTGCCAGCAGCTTCCGGACAGGGGAGGGGACCGGGGAGCTGTTTTTT	CASSFRTGEGTGELFF
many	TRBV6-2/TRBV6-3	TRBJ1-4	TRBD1	TGTGCCAGCAGTTACCCGAGGACAGGGGAAGAAAAACTGTTTTTT	CASSYPRTGEEKLFF
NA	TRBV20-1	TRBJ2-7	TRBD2	TGCAGTGCTAAAGGGCGAGCGGGAGAGTACGAGCAGTACTTC	CSAKGRAGEYEQYF
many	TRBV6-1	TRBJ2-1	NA	TGTGCCAGCAGGGTAAACAATGAGCAGTTCTTC	CASRVNNEQFF
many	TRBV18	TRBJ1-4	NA	TGTGCCAGCTCACCTACCCGGACAGCTACGAATGAAAAACTGTTTTTT	CASSPTRTATNEKLFF
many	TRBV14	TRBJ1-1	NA	TGTGCCAGCAGCCAAGATTTCCTCCTGAACACTGAAGCTTTCTTT	CASSQDFLLNTEAFF
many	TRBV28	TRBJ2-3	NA	TGTGCCAGCAGTTTACTAGCTACGGATACGCAGTATTTT	CASSLLATDTQYF
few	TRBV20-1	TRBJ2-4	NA	TGCAGTGTCGGGGATGCACTAGCCAAAAACATTCAGTACTTC	CSVGDALAKNIQYF
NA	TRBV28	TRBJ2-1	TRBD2	TGTGCCAGCAGTTTCTCCGCAGCGGGAGGCGATGAGCAGTTCTTC	CASSFSAAGGDEQFF
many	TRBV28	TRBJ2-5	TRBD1	TGTGCCAGCAGTGGGACAGCCCAAGAGACCCAGTACTTC	CASSGTAQETQYF
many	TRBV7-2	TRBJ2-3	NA	TGTGCCAGCGGCGACCGGAGAGGGGCTCCTACGCAGTATTTT	CASGDRRGAPTQYF
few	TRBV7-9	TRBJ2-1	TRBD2	TGTGCCAGCAGCTATCAACGTAGCGGGGGCTACAATGAGCAGTTCTTC	CASSYQRSGGYNEQFF
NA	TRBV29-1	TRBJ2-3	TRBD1	TGCAGCGTTGAAGATCGGGACAGGGCTCGTCCAGATACGCAGTATTTT	CSVEDRDRARPDTQYF
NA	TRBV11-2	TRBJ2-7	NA	TGTGCCAGCAGCTTGACCAAGTACGAGCAGTACTTC	CASSLTKYEQYF
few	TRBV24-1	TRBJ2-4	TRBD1	TGTGCCACCAGTGGCTCCGGACAGGGGAACATTCAGTACTTC	CATSGSGQGNIQYF
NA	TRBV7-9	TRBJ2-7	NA	TGTGCCAGCAGCTTAGCTAACAATGAGCAGTACTTC	CASSLANNEQYF
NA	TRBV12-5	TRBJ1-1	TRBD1	TGTGCTAGTGCCATGGCGGACAGGGAGAGATGGTGGAGCACTGAAGCTTTCTTT	CASAMADRERWWSTEAFF
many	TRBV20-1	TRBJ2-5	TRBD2	TGCAGTGCTCGGACTAGCGCTGGGGAGACCCAGTACTTC	CSARTSAGETQYF
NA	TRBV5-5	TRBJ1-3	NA	TGTGCCAGCAGCTTGGCCTGGGCAGGGACGGTCTCTGGAAACACCATATATTTT	CASSLAWAGTVSGNTIYF
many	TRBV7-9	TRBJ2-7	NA	TGTGCCAGCAGTTTAGGCAGGGGCTACGAGCAGTACTTC	CASSLGRGYEQYF
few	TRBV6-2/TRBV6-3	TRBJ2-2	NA	TGTGCCAGCAGTTGGGACTCCACAACCGGGGAGCTGTTTTTT	CASSWDSTTGELFF
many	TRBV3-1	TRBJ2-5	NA	TGTGCCAGCAGCCAACCCGGGAGTGGGGAGACCCAGTACTTC	CASSQPGSGETQYF
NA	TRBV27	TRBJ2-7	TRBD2	TGTGCCAGCAGTGGGGCTAGCGGATTATACGAGCAGTACTTC	CASSGASGLYEQYF
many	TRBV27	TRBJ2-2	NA	TGTGCCAGCAGTTTAACGAGCCTACCCGGGGAGCTGTTTTTT	CASSLTSLPGELFF
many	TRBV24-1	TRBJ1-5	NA	TGTGCCACCAGTGGGGACGCGAGGGGCAATCAGCCCCAGCATTTT	CATSGDARGNQPQHF
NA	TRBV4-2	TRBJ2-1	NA	TGTGCCAGCAGCCCCCCGAGCGGAGGCAATGAGCAGTTCTTC	CASSPPSGGNEQFF
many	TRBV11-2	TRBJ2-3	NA	TGTGCCAGCAGCTTAGGAAGGGCGGGTCCTCCTCGGGATACGCAGTATTTT	CASSLGRAGPPRDTQYF
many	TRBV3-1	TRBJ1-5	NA	TGTGCCAGCAGCAACCGGGACGCCCGCAATCAGCCCCAGCATTTT	CASSNRDARNQPQHF